These T cell receptor beta chains were read from a single sample in a study of a mutant IDH1 vaccine in newly diagnosed glioma. Clones were sequenced by immunoSEQ multiplex PCR, and TCRdb holds only the in-frame ones, with some missing. Of under 35,000 clones listed, nearly 90% are singletons. No antigen has been assigned to these receptors. The sample in question was PBMCs, obtained from a glioma patient whose treatment included an IDH1 peptide vaccine. All receptors come from a man aged 18 to 30 with glioma. Each CDR3 is given with its conserved first and last residue. Expanded clones are given a class, and other clones once, few, many or no size at all.

v_gene: TRBV30
abundance: -
j_gene: TRBJ2-4
CDR3aa: CAWQGAGLAKNIQYF

v_gene: TRBV29-1
abundance: -
j_gene: TRBJ1-1
CDR3aa: CSVGGHLNTEAFF

v_gene: TRBV5-1
abundance: -
j_gene: TRBJ1-2
CDR3aa: CASSLVARSDYGYTF

v_gene: TRBV11-2
abundance: -
j_gene: TRBJ2-5
CDR3aa: CASSSTSTGATAQYF

v_gene: TRBV4-2
abundance: -
j_gene: TRBJ2-5
CDR3aa: CASSQGQGAETQYF

v_gene: TRBV7-2
abundance: -
j_gene: TRBJ1-1
CDR3aa: CASSTRGGTEAFF

v_gene: TRBV14
abundance: -
j_gene: TRBJ2-7
CDR3aa: CASSQVPGGPHEQYF

v_gene: TRBV4-3
abundance: -
j_gene: TRBJ2-2
CDR3aa: CASSQDLAGRGTGELFF

v_gene: TRBV7-2
abundance: -
j_gene: TRBJ2-7
CDR3aa: CASSLNTYYEQYF

v_gene: TRBV7-9
abundance: -
j_gene: TRBJ2-3
CDR3aa: CASSLQTFSTDTQYF

v_gene: TRBV15
abundance: few
j_gene: TRBJ2-6
CDR3aa: CATSSVTGTGANVLTF

v_gene: TRBV7-6
abundance: -
j_gene: TRBJ1-1
CDR3aa: CASSVTGGAGGEAFF

v_gene: TRBV28
abundance: -
j_gene: TRBJ1-2
CDR3aa: CASRQQSNYGYTF

v_gene: TRBV30
abundance: -
j_gene: TRBJ1-6
CDR3aa: CAWSWVRGNNSPLHF

v_gene: TRBV4-3
abundance: -
j_gene: TRBJ2-2
CDR3aa: CASSQSQGASGELFF

v_gene: TRBV7-9
abundance: -
j_gene: TRBJ1-1
CDR3aa: CASSLARLTEAFF

v_gene: TRBV10-3
abundance: -
j_gene: TRBJ2-5
CDR3aa: CAISQGAGQETQYF

v_gene: TRBV30
abundance: -
j_gene: TRBJ2-3
CDR3aa: CGSGRDTDTQYF

v_gene: TRBV5-6
abundance: -
j_gene: TRBJ2-6
CDR3aa: CASSGGGPPGANVLTF

v_gene: TRBV30
abundance: -
j_gene: TRBJ2-7
CDR3aa: CAWQRRSSYEQYF

v_gene: TRBV6-1
abundance: -
j_gene: TRBJ1-1
CDR3aa: CASSLLQGNTEAFF

v_gene: TRBV6-5
abundance: -
j_gene: TRBJ1-2
CDR3aa: CASTQGTNAGAGYTF

v_gene: TRBV5-4
abundance: once
j_gene: TRBJ1-1
CDR3aa: CASSLRGNTEAFF

v_gene: TRBV4-3
abundance: -
j_gene: TRBJ1-4
CDR3aa: CASSQDPRGSTNEKLFF

v_gene: TRBV5-1
abundance: -
j_gene: TRBJ2-7
CDR3aa: CASSLVAGGKVYEQYF

v_gene: TRBV5-6
abundance: -
j_gene: TRBJ1-1
CDR3aa: CASSLDWTGNTEAFF

v_gene: TRBV4-3
abundance: medium-sized
j_gene: TRBJ1-5
CDR3aa: CASSPDRGSNQPQHF

v_gene: TRBV7-9
abundance: -
j_gene: TRBJ1-4
CDR3aa: CASTRGGTNEKLFF

v_gene: TRBV7-8
abundance: -
j_gene: TRBJ2-5
CDR3aa: CASSLGRQQETQYF